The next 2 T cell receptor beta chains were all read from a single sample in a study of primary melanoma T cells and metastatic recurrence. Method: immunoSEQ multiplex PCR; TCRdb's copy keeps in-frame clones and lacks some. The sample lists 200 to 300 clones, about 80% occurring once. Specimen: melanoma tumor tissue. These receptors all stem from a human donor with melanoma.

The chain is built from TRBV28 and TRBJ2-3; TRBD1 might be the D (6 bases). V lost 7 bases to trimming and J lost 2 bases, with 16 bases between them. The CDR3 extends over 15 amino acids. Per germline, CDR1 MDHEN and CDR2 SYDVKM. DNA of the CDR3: TGTGCCAGCACCCCAGGACAGTCAAACACAGATACGCAGTATTTT. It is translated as CASTPGQSNTDTQYF. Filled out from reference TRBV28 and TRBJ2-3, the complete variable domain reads DVKVTQSSRYLVKRTGEKVFLECVQDMDHENMFWYRQDPGLGLRLIYFSYDVKMKEKGDIPEGYSVSREKKERFSLILESASTNQTSMYLCASTPGQSNTDTQYFGPGTRLTVL.

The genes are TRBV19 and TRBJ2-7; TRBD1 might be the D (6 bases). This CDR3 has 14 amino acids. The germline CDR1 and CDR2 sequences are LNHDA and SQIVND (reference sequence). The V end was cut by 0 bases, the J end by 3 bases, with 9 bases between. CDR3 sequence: CASSIDDRFYEQYF. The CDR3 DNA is TGTGCCAGTAGTATAGACGACAGGTTCTACGAGCAGTACTTC.